The T cell receptor (beta chain) under discussion was sequenced for a study of blood T cells in healthy people across ages. Findings and limits, study-wide: More naive CD4+ cells and higher diversity marked long-lived donors relative to aged donors.

A J-beta primer mix and a sample-barcoded 5' primer were used in a second PCR of about 6 to 12 cycles. The authors tagged each cDNA molecule using a template-switch adaptor with 12 random nucleotides. TCRdb called the 5' RACE reads again in MiXCR, with one record for every CDR3 protein. The data contain roughly 800,000 distinct CDR3 sequences, 55% to 75% of them seen just once; the ten biggest clones take up 22%. Notes on this clonotype: The antigen remains unidentified.

Trimming removed 5 bases from V and 4 bases from J, with 11 bases in between. CDR1 SEHNR and CDR2 FQNEAQ come from the germline V gene (reference sequence). The CDR3 is made up of 13 amino acids. Per sample, no less than 6 micrograms of total RNA were extracted. The sequence was collected from a man between 25 and 39 years old in good health. Source material: blood. The chain couples TRBV7-9 to TRBJ1-1; tentatively, D is TRBD1 (5 bases). The chain's CDR3 is CASSGAQSTEAFF. In DNA, the CDR3 is TGTGCCAGCAGCGGGGCGCAGAGCACTGAAGCTTTCTTT. Full variable domain (outside the CDR3, taken from reference TRBV7-9 and TRBJ1-1): DTGVSQNPRHKITKRGQNVTFRCDPISEHNRLYWYRQTLGQGPEFLTYFQNEAQLEKSRLLSDRFSAERPKGSFSTLEIQRTEQGDSAMYLCASSGAQSTEAFFGQGTRLTVV.